The 19 T cell receptor beta chains in this list originate from one sample, sequenced in a study of CD8+ T cells in alopecia areata. Following RNA extraction, reverse transcription yielded cDNA that acted as the sequencing template. Assay used: immunoSEQ multiplex PCR; TCRdb lists only in-frame clones, some missing. The repertoire holds fewer than 150,000 clones, with roughly 54% as singletons. The sample was CD4+ T cells sorted from blood, taken at week 0. Receptor source: a human donor with alopecia areata.

This clone has a handful of counts. V is TRBV11-2 and J is TRBJ2-7; 7 nucleotides agree with TRBD1. The CDR3 is made up of 14 amino acids. Germline loops: CDR1 SGHAT, CDR2 FQNNGV. Losses at the gene ends were 5 bases for V and 2 bases for J; bases not matched to a gene: 6. The CDR3 region has the DNA TGTGCCAGCAGCCTACGACAGGGAACCTACGAGCAGTACTTC. The encoded protein is CASSLRQGTYEQYF.

This chain connects TRBV6-5 to TRBJ2-7, with 9 bases identical to TRBD1. Germline V gene lookup returns CDR1 MNHEY and CDR2 SVGAGI. The CDR3 runs to 16 residues. The trim removed 0 bases at V and 0 bases at J, leaving 3 bases unmatched. As DNA, the CDR3 is TGTGCCAGCAGTTACTCGGGGGACAGGGTCTCCTACGAGCAGTACTTC. Amino acids: CASSYSGDRVSYEQYF.

The chain carries TRBV19 and TRBJ1-5; D is uncertain. Looked up from germline, CDR1 is LNHDA and CDR2 is SQIVND (reference sequence). V was cut by 3 bases and J by 8 bases, with 11 bases left in between. The CDR3 runs 13 residues. In DNA form, the CDR3 reads TGTGCCAGTAGTATGGTACGGCGGGAGCCCCAGCATTTT. Translating gives CASSMVRREPQHF.

This clone was seen more than once but under ten times. The rearrangement links TRBV19 to TRBJ2-2, with D possibly being TRBD1 (5 bases). The CDR3 has 14 residues. Germline V gene lookup returns CDR1 LNHDA and CDR2 SQIVND (reference sequence). With 3 bases removed from V and 5 bases from J, the gap between germline ends came to 10 bases. The CDR3 loop reads CASSIQGPTGELFF. The CDR3 DNA sequence: TGTGCCAGTAGTATCCAGGGCCCAACCGGGGAGCTGTTTTTT.

The chain recombines TRBV6-1 with TRBJ1-2; D is possibly TRBD1 (5 bases). Per the germline V gene, CDR1 is MNHNS and CDR2 is SASEGT. Trimming shortened V by 4 bases and J by 2 bases, and 20 bases separated the two germline ends. The CDR3 totals 17 residues. CDR3 protein: CASSGTGWAGRNYGYTF. In DNA form, the CDR3 reads TGTGCCAGCAGTGGGACCGGCTGGGCAGGGAGAAACTATGGCTACACCTTC.

The V and J genes are TRBV7-9 and TRBJ2-3; TRBD1 is a possible D gene (5 bases). Per the germline V gene, CDR1 is SEHNR and CDR2 is FQNEAQ (reference sequence). Between the trimmed V and J ends, which lost 5 bases and 2 bases, there was a span of 14 bases. The CDR3 spans 15 residues. CDR3 region: CASSPFGHTTDTQYF. The CDR3 coding sequence is TGTGCCAGCAGCCCGTTCGGACACACCACAGATACGCAGTATTTT.

This clone appeared once. The CDR3 sequence is CASSLSGRARTGELFF. The CDR3 DNA reads TGTGCCAGCAGCTTGAGCGGGAGGGCCCGCACCGGGGAGCTGTTTTTT. This chain connects TRBV11-2 to TRBJ2-2; 10 nucleotides align to TRBD2. The V gene's germline CDR1 is SGHAT and CDR2 FQNNGV. V shed 3 bases, J shed 4 bases, and the junction held 5 bases outside the gene matches. CDR3 length: 16 residues.

There are a few counts of this clone. The chain uses TRBV18 and TRBJ2-3, with 8 positions matching TRBD2. Losses at the gene ends were 1 base for V and 1 base for J; bases not matched to a gene: 7. The CDR3 has 17 residues. Germline V gene sequence: CDR1 KGHSH, CDR2 LQKENI. CDR3 in DNA: TGTGCCAGCTCACCACTTTCGGGAGGGCCAGGCACAGATACGCAGTATTTT. The encoded protein is CASSPLSGGPGTDTQYF. Full variable domain (missing parts from reference TRBV18 and TRBJ2-3): NAGVMQNPRHLVRRRGQEARLRCSPMKGHSHVYWYRQLPEEGLKFMVYLQKENIIDESGMPKERFSAEFPKEGPSILRIQQVVRGDSAAYFCASSPLSGGPGTDTQYFGPGTRLTVL.

This chain joins TRBV25-1 and TRBJ2-1; the match to TRBD2 covers 9 bases. The CDR3 has 15 amino acids. J gave up 8 bases and V 4 bases, and 9 bases lay outside the gene matches. Germline-derived CDR1 and CDR2 are MGHDK and SYGVNS. CDR3 residues: CASSGSSGASHEQFF. For the CDR3, the DNA is TGTGCCAGCAGTGGATCTAGCGGGGCTTCCCATGAGCAGTTCTTC.

V is TRBV30 and J is TRBJ2-7; D is possibly TRBD1 (6 bases). V shed 2 bases and J shed 0 bases, with 20 bases lying between them. CDR1 is GTSNPN and CDR2 is SVGIG in the germline V gene (reference sequence). The CDR3 totals 17 residues. As DNA, the CDR3 is TGTGCCTGGAGTCCTATCGGGTCGGGACACCGCTCCTACGAGCAGTACTTC. This translates into CAWSPIGSGHRSYEQYF.

This clone turned up a few times. The chain employs TRBV19 and TRBJ2-2; 10 nucleotides match TRBD2. The CDR3 is made up of 15 amino acids. The J segment lost 4 bases and the V segment lost 4 bases, leaving 3 bases of the junction unmatched. Germline V gene data show CDR1 as LNHDA and CDR2 as SQIVND (reference sequence). The CDR3 reads CASSRTSGFTGELFF. The CDR3 region has the DNA TGTGCCAGTAGTAGGACTAGCGGTTTCACCGGGGAGCTGTTTTTT.

The V gene is TRBV19, the J gene TRBJ1-2; TRBD1 aligns across 7 bases. The CDR3 runs to 14 residues. Trimming at V came to 3 bases and at J to 6 bases, leaving 7 bases not matched to a gene. Germline V gene lookup returns CDR1 LNHDA and CDR2 SQIVND (reference sequence). CDR3 nucleotide sequence: TGTGCCAGTAGTATCACCAGACAGGGTAATGGCTACACCTTC. Residues: CASSITRQGNGYTF. The complete variable domain, with remaining parts taken from reference TRBV19 and TRBJ1-2, reads DGGITQSPKYLFRKEGQNVTLSCEQNLNHDAMYWYRQDPGQGLRLIYYSQIVNDFQKGDIAEGYSVSREKKESFPLTVTSAQKNPTAFYLCASSITRQGNGYTFGSGTRLTVV.

This clone was detected a few times. The chain links TRBV7-2 to TRBJ2-7, with a tentative D call TRBD2 (5 bases). Trimming pared 4 bases from V and 5 bases from J, leaving 15 bases between. The length of the CDR3 is 14 residues. Germline V gene sequence: CDR1 SGHTA, CDR2 FQGNSA. CDR3 DNA: TGTGCCAGCAGCTCTTCCGGGCTCGGGAACGAGCAGTACTTC. It is translated as CASSSSGLGNEQYF.

The chain is built from TRBV2 and TRBJ1-4, with TRBD1 matching 8 bases. V lost 9 bases and J lost 4; bases outside the gene matches: 4. This CDR3 comprises 13 residues. Germline V gives CDR1 SNHLY, CDR2 FYNNEI. CDR3 residues: CASGQGGNEKLFF. The CDR3 DNA reads as TGTGCCAGTGGACAGGGTGGTAATGAAAAACTGTTTTTT.

This clone was picked up one time. The chain joins TRBV5-1 to TRBJ2-1, with 9 bases identical to TRBD2. Germline V CDR1 and CDR2: SGHRS, YFSETQ. Trimming took 2 bases from V and 14 from J; bases not matched to a gene: 5. The CDR3 sequence is 12 residues long. The CDR3 loop reads CASSFLAGEEFF. CDR3 sequence (DNA): TGCGCCAGCAGCTTCTTAGCGGGGGAGGAGTTCTTC.

The CDR3 here is CASSLAGQEVYTF. The CDR3 nucleotides read TGTGCCAGCAGCTTAGCGGGACAGGAGGTCTACACCTTC. The chain links TRBV7-2 to TRBJ1-2; TRBD1 aligns across 8 bases. Unmatched junction bases numbered 4, after V lost 0 bases and J lost 10 bases. The CDR3 extends over 13 amino acids. The germline gives CDR1 SGHTA, CDR2 FQGNSA. Full variable domain (missing parts from reference TRBV7-2 and TRBJ1-2): GAGVSQSPSNKVTEKGKDVELRCDPISGHTALYWYRQSLGQGLEFLIYFQGNSAPDKSGLPSDRFSAERTGGSVSTLTIQRTQQEDSAVYLCASSLAGQEVYTFGSGTRLTVV.

This clone was seen a handful of times. The V and J genes are TRBV9 and TRBJ2-5; TRBD2 matches 10 bases. CDR3 size: 15 residues. The germline V gene encodes CDR1 SGDLS and CDR2 YYNGEE. Trimming cost V 7 bases and J 2 bases; bases outside gene matches: 8. In DNA form, the CDR3 reads TGTGCCAGCGGGCGAGCGGGGGGGCCTCAAGAGACCCAGTACTTC. Translated, it gives CASGRAGGPQETQYF.

The chain combines TRBV5-1 with TRBJ2-7; D might be TRBD1 or TRBD2, each matching 5 bases. V was cut by 5 bases and J by 0 bases, with 6 bases left in between. The CDR3 has 12 residues. The germline V gene has CDR1 SGHRS and CDR2 YFSETQ. The DNA of the CDR3 is TGCGCCAGCAGGGGGACCTCCTACGAGCAGTACTTC. It specifies CASRGTSYEQYF.

This clone was seen more than once but under ten times. The rearrangement uses TRBV2 and TRBJ1-5; TRBD1 is a possible D gene (6 bases). The CDR3 has 14 residues. V was shortened by 4 bases and J by 5 bases, with 12 bases between the two germline ends. Germline-derived CDR1 and CDR2 are SNHLY and FYNNEI. CDR3 DNA: TGTGCCAGCAGTGGTTTAGGGGGAGATCAGCCCCAGCATTTT. As protein: CASSGLGGDQPQHF.